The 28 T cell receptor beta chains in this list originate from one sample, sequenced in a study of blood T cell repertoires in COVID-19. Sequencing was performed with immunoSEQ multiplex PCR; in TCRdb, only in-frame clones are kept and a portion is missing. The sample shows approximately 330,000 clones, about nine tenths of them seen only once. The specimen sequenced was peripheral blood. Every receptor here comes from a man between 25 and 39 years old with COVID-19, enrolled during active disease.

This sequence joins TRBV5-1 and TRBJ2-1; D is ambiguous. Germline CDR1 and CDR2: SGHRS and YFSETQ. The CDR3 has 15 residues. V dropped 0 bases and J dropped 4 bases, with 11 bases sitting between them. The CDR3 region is CASSLEPGTYNEQFF. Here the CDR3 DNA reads TGCGCCAGCAGCTTGGAGCCAGGAACTTACAATGAGCAGTTCTTC.

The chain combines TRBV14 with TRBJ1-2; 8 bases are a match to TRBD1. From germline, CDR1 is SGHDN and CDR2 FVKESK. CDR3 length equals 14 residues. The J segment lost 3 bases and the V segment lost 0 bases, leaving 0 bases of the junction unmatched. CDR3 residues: CASSQEDRDYGYTF. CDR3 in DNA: TGTGCCAGCAGCCAAGAGGACAGGGACTATGGCTACACCTTC.

CDR3 DNA sequence: TGCGCCAGCAGCTCCACGGGACAGGGGTTCAATGAGCAGTTCTTC. Translated: CASSSTGQGFNEQFF. The chain is built from TRBV5-1 and TRBJ2-1; TRBD1 aligns across 10 bases. V lost 3 bases, J lost 6 bases, and 6 bases stayed unmatched. The V gene's germline CDR1 is SGHRS and CDR2 YFSETQ. This CDR3 spans 15 amino acids.

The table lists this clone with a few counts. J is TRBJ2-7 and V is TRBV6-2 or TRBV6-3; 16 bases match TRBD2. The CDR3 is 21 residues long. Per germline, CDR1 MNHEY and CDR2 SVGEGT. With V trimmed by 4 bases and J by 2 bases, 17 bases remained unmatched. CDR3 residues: CASSLGRRTGTSGGETYEQYF. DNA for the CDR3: TGTGCCAGCAGTTTAGGCCGAAGAACCGGGACTAGCGGGGGGGAGACCTACGAGCAGTACTTC.

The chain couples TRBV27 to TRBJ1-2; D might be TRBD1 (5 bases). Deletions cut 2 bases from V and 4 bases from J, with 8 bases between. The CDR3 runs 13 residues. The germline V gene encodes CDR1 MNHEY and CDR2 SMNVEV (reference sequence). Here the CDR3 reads CASSLRGFYGYTF. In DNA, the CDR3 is TGTGCCAGCAGTTTAAGGGGATTCTATGGCTACACCTTC.

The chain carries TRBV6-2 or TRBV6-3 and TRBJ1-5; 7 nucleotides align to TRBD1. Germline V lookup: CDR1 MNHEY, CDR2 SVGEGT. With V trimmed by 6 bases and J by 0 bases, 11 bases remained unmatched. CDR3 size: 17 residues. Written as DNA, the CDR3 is TGTGCCAGCAGCACCGTAGGGACAGACTATAGCAATCAGCCCCAGCATTTT. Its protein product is CASSTVGTDYSNQPQHF.

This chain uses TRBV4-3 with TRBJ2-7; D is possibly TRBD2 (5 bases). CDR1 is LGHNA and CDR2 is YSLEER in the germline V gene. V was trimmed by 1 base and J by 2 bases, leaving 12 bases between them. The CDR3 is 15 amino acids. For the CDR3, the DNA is TGCGCCAGCAGCCAAGGGGGAGAGGGCACCTACGAGCAGTACTTC. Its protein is CASSQGGEGTYEQYF.

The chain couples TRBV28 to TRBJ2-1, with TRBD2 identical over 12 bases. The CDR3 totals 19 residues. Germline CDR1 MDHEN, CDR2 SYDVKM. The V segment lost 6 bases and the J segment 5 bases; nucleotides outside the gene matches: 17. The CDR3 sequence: CASRIFGSGTSGPHNEQFF. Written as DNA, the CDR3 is TGTGCCAGCAGAATCTTTGGATCCGGGACTAGCGGGCCCCACAATGAGCAGTTCTTC.

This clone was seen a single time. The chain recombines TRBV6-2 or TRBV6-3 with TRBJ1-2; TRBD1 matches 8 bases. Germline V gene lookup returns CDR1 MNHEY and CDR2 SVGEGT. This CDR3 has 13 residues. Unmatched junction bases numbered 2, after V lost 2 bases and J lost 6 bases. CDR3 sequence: CASSYQGADGYTF. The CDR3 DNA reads TGTGCCAGCAGTTACCAGGGGGCGGATGGCTACACCTTC.

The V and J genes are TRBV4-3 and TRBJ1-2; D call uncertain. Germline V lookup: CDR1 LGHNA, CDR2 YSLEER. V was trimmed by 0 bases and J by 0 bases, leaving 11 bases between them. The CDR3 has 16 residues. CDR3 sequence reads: CASSQDTGISNYGYTF. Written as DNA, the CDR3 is TGCGCCAGCAGCCAAGATACGGGGATATCTAACTATGGCTACACCTTC.

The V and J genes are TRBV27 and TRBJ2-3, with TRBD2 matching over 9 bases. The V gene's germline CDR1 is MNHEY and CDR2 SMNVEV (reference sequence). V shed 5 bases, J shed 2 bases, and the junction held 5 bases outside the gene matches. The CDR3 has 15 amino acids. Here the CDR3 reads CASSKAGGYTDTQYF. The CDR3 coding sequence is TGTGCCAGCAGTAAAGCGGGGGGATACACAGATACGCAGTATTTT.

Here the CDR3 reads CASSPPSGSSYNEQFF. The CDR3 DNA is TGTGCCAGCTCACCACCCAGCGGGAGCTCCTACAATGAGCAGTTCTTC. The chain couples TRBV18 to TRBJ2-1, with 8 bases that match TRBD2. CDR1 and CDR2 (germline): KGHSH, LQKENI. The CDR3 totals 16 residues. J was trimmed by 0 bases and V by 0 bases; bases with no gene match: 1.

Written as DNA, the CDR3 is TGTGCCAGCAGCCCCGGACAGGGAGTCACAGATACGCAGTATTTT. It specifies CASSPGQGVTDTQYF. The chain combines TRBV7-2 with TRBJ2-3, with 8 bases lining up with TRBD1. Germline CDR1 is SGHTA and CDR2 is FQGNSA. There are 15 residues in the CDR3. V lost 5 bases, J lost 2 bases, and 6 bases stayed unmatched.

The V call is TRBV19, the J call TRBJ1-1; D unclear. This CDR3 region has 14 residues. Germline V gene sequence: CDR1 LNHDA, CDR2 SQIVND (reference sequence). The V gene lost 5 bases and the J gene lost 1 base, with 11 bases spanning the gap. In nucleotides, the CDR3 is TGTGCCAGTAGTCCCCCACGGGAGAACACTGAAGCTTTCTTT. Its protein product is CASSPPRENTEAFF.

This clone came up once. The CDR3 protein is CASSQGGQNEKLFF. The CDR3 DNA reads TGTGCCAGCAGCCAAGGTGGACAGAATGAAAAACTGTTTTTT. J is TRBJ1-4 and V is TRBV4-2, with TRBD1 as a possible D gene (6 bases). Germline lookup yields CDR1 LGHNA and CDR2 YNFKEQ. This CDR3 spans 14 amino acids. Trimming cost V 1 base and J 5 bases, with 8 bases left between them.

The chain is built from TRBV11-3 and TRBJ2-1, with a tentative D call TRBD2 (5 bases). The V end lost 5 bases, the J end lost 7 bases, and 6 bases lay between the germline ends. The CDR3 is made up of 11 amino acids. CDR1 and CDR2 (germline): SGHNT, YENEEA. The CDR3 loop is CASSRGNEQFF. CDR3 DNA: TGTGCCAGCAGCAGAGGGAATGAGCAGTTCTTC. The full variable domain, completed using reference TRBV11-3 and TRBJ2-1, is EAGVVQSPRYKIIEKKQPVAFWCNPISGHNTLYWYLQNLGQGPELLIRYENEEAVDDSQLPKDRFSAERLKGVDSTLKIQPAELGDSAVYLCASSRGNEQFFGPGTRLTVL.

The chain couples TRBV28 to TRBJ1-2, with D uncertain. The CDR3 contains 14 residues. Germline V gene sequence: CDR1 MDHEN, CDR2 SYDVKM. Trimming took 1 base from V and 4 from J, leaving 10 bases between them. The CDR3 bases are TGTGCCAGCAGTTTATACAGAGATGGCTATGGCTACACCTTC. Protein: CASSLYRDGYGYTF.

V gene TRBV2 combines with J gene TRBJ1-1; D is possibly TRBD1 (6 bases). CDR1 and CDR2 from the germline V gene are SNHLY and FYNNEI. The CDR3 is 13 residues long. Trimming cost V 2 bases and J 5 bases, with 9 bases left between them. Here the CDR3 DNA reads TGTGCCAGCAGTGAAATGAGGGGGACTGAAGCTTTCTTT. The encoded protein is CASSEMRGTEAFF. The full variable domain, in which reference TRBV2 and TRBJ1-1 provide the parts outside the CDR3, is EPEVTQTPSHQVTQMGQEVILRCVPISNHLYFYWYRQILGQKVEFLVSFYNNEISEKSEIFDDQFSVERPDGSNFTLKIRSTKLEDSAMYFCASSEMRGTEAFFGQGTRLTVV.

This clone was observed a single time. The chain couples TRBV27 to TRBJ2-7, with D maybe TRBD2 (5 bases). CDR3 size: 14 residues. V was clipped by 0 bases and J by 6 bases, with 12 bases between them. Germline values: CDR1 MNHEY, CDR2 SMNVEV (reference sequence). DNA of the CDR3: TGTGCCAGCAGTTTATCGACCGGGGTGAGCGAGCAGTACTTC. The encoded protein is CASSLSTGVSEQYF.

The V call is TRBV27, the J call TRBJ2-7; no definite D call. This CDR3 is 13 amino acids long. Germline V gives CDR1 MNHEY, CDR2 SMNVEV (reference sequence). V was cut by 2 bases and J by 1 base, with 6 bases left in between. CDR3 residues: CASSLQASYEQYF. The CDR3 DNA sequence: TGTGCCAGCAGTTTACAGGCTTCCTACGAGCAGTACTTC.

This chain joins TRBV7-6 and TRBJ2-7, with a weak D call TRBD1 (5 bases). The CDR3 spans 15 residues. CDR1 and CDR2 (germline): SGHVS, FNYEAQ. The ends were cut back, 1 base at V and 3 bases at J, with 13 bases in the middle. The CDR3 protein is CASSLGQSSYYEQYF. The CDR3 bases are TGTGCCAGCAGCTTAGGACAGTCTTCGTACTACGAGCAGTACTTC.

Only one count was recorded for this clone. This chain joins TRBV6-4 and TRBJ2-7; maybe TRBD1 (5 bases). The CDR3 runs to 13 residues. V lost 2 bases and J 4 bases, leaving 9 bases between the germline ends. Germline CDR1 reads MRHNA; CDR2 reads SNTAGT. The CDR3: CASSDEPGYEQYF. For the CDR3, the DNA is TGTGCCAGCAGTGACGAACCAGGGTACGAGCAGTACTTC.

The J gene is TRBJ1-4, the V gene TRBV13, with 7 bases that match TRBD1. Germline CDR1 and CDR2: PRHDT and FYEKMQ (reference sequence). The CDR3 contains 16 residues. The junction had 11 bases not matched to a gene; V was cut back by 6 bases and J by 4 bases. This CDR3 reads CASRTVRGRDNEKLFF. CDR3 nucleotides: TGTGCCAGCAGGACAGTAAGGGGGCGGGATAATGAAAAACTGTTTTTT.

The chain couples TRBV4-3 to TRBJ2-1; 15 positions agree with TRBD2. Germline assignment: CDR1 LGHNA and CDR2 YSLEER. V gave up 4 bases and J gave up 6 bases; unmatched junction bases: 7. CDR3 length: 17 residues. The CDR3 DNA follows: TGCGCCAGCAGCCGATACCGGACTAGCGGGGGGGCCAATGAGCAGTTCTTC. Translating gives CASSRYRTSGGANEQFF.

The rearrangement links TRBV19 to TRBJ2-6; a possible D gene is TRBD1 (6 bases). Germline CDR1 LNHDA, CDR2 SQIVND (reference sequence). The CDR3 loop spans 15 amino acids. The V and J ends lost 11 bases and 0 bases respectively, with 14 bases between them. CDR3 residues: CACQGPSSGANVLTF. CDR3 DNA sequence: TGTGCCTGTCAGGGGCCTAGCTCTGGGGCCAACGTCCTGACTTTC.

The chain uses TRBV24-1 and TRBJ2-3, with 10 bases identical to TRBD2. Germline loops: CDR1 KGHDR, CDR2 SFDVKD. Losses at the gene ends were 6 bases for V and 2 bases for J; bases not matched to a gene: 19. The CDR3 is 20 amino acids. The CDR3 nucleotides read TGTGCCACCAGTATCTCCAGAAGGCTAGCGGGAGCCCTTACCACAGATACGCAGTATTTT. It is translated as CATSISRRLAGALTTDTQYF.

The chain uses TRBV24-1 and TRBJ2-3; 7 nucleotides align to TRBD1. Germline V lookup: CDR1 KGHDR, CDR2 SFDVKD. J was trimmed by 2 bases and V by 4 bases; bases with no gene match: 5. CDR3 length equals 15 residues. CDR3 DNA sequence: TGTGCCACCAGTGACTTAGGACAGGCCACAGATACGCAGTATTTT. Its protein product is CATSDLGQATDTQYF.

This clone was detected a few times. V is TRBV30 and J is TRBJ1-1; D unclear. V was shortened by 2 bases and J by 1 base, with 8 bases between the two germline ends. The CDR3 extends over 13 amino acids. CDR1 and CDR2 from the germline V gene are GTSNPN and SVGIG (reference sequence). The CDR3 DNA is TGTGCCTGGAGTACAGATACGAACACTGAAGCTTTCTTT. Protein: CAWSTDTNTEAFF.